A single sample is the source of the 24 T cell receptor beta chains below, sequenced in a study of blood T cell repertoires in COVID-19. Method: immunoSEQ multiplex PCR; TCRdb's copy keeps in-frame clones and lacks some. The top ten clones hold more than 1.5% of a sample with about 130,000 clones, around 80% of them seen once. The material sequenced was peripheral blood. These receptors were collected from a man in his sixties or seventies with acute or convalescent COVID-19.

The chain combines TRBV5-8 with TRBJ1-2; a possible D gene is TRBD1 (6 bases). The V end lost 4 bases, the J end lost 4 bases, and 11 bases lay between the germline ends. The CDR3 has 13 residues. CDR1 and CDR2 (germline): SGHTS, YDEGEE. The CDR3 DNA reads as TGTGCCAGCAGCGAGGACAGCACCTATGGCTACACCTTC. This gives the protein CASSEDSTYGYTF.

The chain couples TRBV6-6 to TRBJ1-1, with D possibly being TRBD1 (6 bases). Germline assignment: CDR1 MNHNY and CDR2 SVGAGI (reference sequence). This CDR3 has 13 residues. V was clipped by 8 bases and J by 1 base, with 11 bases between them. The CDR3, as DNA: TGTGCCAGCGACAGGTCGGGGAACACTGAAGCTTTCTTT. Residues: CASDRSGNTEAFF.

The rearrangement joins TRBV6-4 to TRBJ1-1; D uncertain. The CDR3 totals 17 residues. V was cut by 0 bases and J by 0 bases, with 14 bases left in between. CDR1 and CDR2 (germline): MRHNA, SNTAGT. Here the CDR3 reads CASSDSGGKLLNTEAFF. Written as DNA, the CDR3 is TGTGCCAGCAGTGACTCGGGAGGTAAGTTACTGAACACTGAAGCTTTCTTT.

This chain links TRBV11-2 with TRBJ1-1; 10 nucleotides line up with TRBD1. Germline V gives CDR1 SGHAT, CDR2 FQNNGV. CDR3 length: 15 amino acids. J gave up 1 base and V 4 bases, and 3 bases lay outside the gene matches. The CDR3 reads CASSSGTGANTEAFF. The DNA of the CDR3 is TGTGCCAGCAGCTCCGGGACAGGGGCGAACACTGAAGCTTTCTTT. Supplemented by reference TRBV11-2 and TRBJ1-1, the full variable domain reads EAGVAQSPRYKIIEKRQSVAFWCNPISGHATLYWYQQILGQGPKLLIQFQNNGVVDDSQLPKDRFSAERLKGVDSTLKIQPAKLEDSAVYLCASSSGTGANTEAFFGQGTRLTVV.

V and J are TRBV5-4 and TRBJ2-2; TRBD1 agrees at 11 bases. The germline gives CDR1 SGHNT, CDR2 YYREEE (reference sequence). J gave up 6 bases and V 0 bases, and 4 bases lay outside the gene matches. CDR3 length: 16 amino acids. CDR3 loop: CASSLAGTGGAGELFF. The CDR3, as DNA: TGTGCCAGCAGCTTGGCCGGGACAGGGGGGGCCGGGGAGCTGTTTTTT.

This chain uses TRBV9 with TRBJ2-3, with 9 bases lining up with TRBD2. V dropped 4 bases and J dropped 4; count of bases not matched to a gene: 19. Germline V lookup: CDR1 SGDLS, CDR2 YYNGEE. The CDR3 has 19 residues. DNA of the CDR3: TGTGCCAGCAGCTACCGGTCGGGCGGGGGGGCCATCGTTGCAGATACGCAGTATTTT. Its protein is CASSYRSGGGAIVADTQYF.

V is TRBV10-3 and J is TRBJ2-7; 7 nucleotides line up with TRBD1. The CDR3 runs 15 residues. V lost 4 bases and J lost 2; bases outside the gene matches: 8. Germline CDR1 is ENHRY and CDR2 is SYGVKD. The DNA of the CDR3 is TGTGCCATCAGTGCTGGGACAGTTGGAACCTACGAGCAGTACTTC. Protein: CAISAGTVGTYEQYF.

The chain recombines TRBV10-3 with TRBJ1-1, with D possibly TRBD1 on 5 matching bases. The CDR3 runs to 12 residues. Trimming removed 7 bases from V and 9 bases from J, with 15 bases in between. Germline V gene data show CDR1 as ENHRY and CDR2 as SYGVKD. The CDR3 loop reads CAITGGVPQAFF. CDR3 DNA: TGTGCCATCACCGGGGGTGTGCCTCAAGCTTTCTTT.

The rearrangement uses TRBV15 and TRBJ1-1, with 12 bases matching TRBD1. Germline V CDR1 and CDR2: LNHNV, YYDKDF (reference sequence). V trimming: 1 base; J trimming: 0 bases; junction bases outside the gene matches: 3. This CDR3 has 17 amino acids. This chain's CDR3 is CATSRGGQGAMNTEAFF. The CDR3 DNA reads as TGTGCCACCAGCAGAGGGGGACAGGGGGCGATGAACACTGAAGCTTTCTTT.

The V and J genes are TRBV5-5 and TRBJ1-2; TRBD1 aligns across 7 bases. The length of the CDR3 is 14 residues. V was pared by 0 bases and J by 7 bases, with 6 bases of the junction left unmatched. Germline assignment: CDR1 SGHKS and CDR2 YYEKEE (reference sequence). Here the CDR3 reads CASSLGQGGSGYTF. CDR3 nucleotides: TGTGCCAGCAGCTTGGGACAGGGAGGCTCTGGCTACACCTTC.

This rearrangement joins TRBV10-3 to TRBJ1-2, with D tentatively TRBD1 (5 bases). Per germline, CDR1 ENHRY and CDR2 SYGVKD. The CDR3 runs to 12 residues. V was cut by 10 bases and J by 1 base, with 10 bases left in between. The CDR3 nucleotides are TGTGCCAACGCTGACAGTAACTATGGCTACACCTTC. Amino acids: CANADSNYGYTF.

This clone is a singleton in its sample. The chain carries TRBV5-4 and TRBJ2-1, with 11 bases that match TRBD2. Per the germline V gene, CDR1 is SGHNT and CDR2 is YYREEE (reference sequence). This CDR3 has 16 amino acids. Trimming at V came to 4 bases and at J to 0 bases, leaving 3 bases not matched to a gene. Here the CDR3 reads CASSRSGGASYNEQFF. CDR3 in DNA: TGTGCCAGCAGCCGTAGCGGGGGGGCCTCCTACAATGAGCAGTTCTTC.

The chain is built from TRBV4-2 and TRBJ1-6; 8 bases line up with TRBD1. V lost 1 base, J lost 8 bases, and 4 bases stayed unmatched. This CDR3 spans 15 amino acids. The germline V gene encodes CDR1 LGHNA and CDR2 YNFKEQ. The CDR3, as DNA: TGTGCCAGCAGCCAAGGATCAGGGGGCGATTCACCCCTCCACTTT. It encodes CASSQGSGGDSPLHF.

This chain uses TRBV9 with TRBJ2-7; tentatively, D is TRBD2 (5 bases). The V end was cut by 8 bases, the J end by 0 bases, with 15 bases between. The germline gives CDR1 SGDLS, CDR2 YYNGEE. The CDR3 contains 14 residues. Here the CDR3 reads CASSYSGNSYEQYF. As DNA, the CDR3 is TGTGCCAGTTCCTACTCCGGGAACTCCTACGAGCAGTACTTC.

V and J are TRBV7-6 and TRBJ2-7, with TRBD2 matching 9 bases. The CDR3 is 17 residues long. Germline values: CDR1 SGHVS, CDR2 FNYEAQ. After removal of 1 base from V and 2 bases from J, the junction contained 9 bases not matched to a gene. CDR3 bases: TGTGCCAGCAGCTTAGGACCCCCGGGCGGGGGGGCCTACGAGCAGTACTTC. As protein: CASSLGPPGGGAYEQYF.

This clone was detected once. The rearrangement links TRBV7-6 to TRBJ1-2, with D tentatively TRBD1 (5 bases). Germline values: CDR1 SGHVS, CDR2 FNYEAQ. V lost 3 bases and J lost 2, with 19 bases in between. The CDR3 contains 17 residues. CDR3 DNA sequence: TGTGCCAGCAGCTTTAGTAAGACAGATCCGCTCAACTATGGCTACACCTTC. It encodes CASSFSKTDPLNYGYTF.

This clone was observed a handful of times. The rearrangement uses TRBV5-1 and TRBJ2-1, with 7 bases aligning to TRBD2. The germline V gene encodes CDR1 SGHRS and CDR2 YFSETQ. Trimming cost V 2 bases and J 6 bases; bases outside gene matches: 5. This CDR3 region has 14 residues. The chain's CDR3 is CASSFFTGGNEQFF. CDR3 in DNA: TGCGCCAGCAGCTTTTTCACGGGGGGCAATGAGCAGTTCTTC.

The chain recombines TRBV4-1 with TRBJ1-4, with D maybe TRBD1 (5 bases). Trimming took off 0 bases at V and 8 bases at J, with 16 bases between the two ends. In germline, CDR1 is MGHRA, CDR2 YSYEKL. The CDR3 spans 16 residues. Here the CDR3 DNA reads TGCGCCAGCAGCCAAGATAGGGGCCCCAGCAAGGAAAAACTGTTTTTT. It is translated as CASSQDRGPSKEKLFF.

This clone is medium-sized by share. The chain couples TRBV19 to TRBJ1-1; TRBD1 might be the D (5 bases). V lost 10 bases, J lost 4 bases, and 16 bases lay in between. In germline, CDR1 is LNHDA, CDR2 SQIVND (reference sequence). The length of the CDR3 is 13 residues. CDR3: CATVGGVGTEAFF. In DNA, the CDR3 is TGTGCCACCGTCGGGGGGGTGGGCACTGAAGCTTTCTTT.

The chain combines TRBV4-1 with TRBJ1-4; D possibly corresponds to TRBD1 (6 bases). In germline, CDR1 is MGHRA, CDR2 YSYEKL. Trimming cost V 8 bases and J 7 bases, with 17 bases left between them. CDR3 length equals 14 residues. The CDR3 loop is CASSKQGSSEKLFF. The CDR3 DNA sequence: TGCGCCAGCTCTAAACAGGGCTCTAGTGAAAAACTGTTTTTT.

This chain links TRBV19 with TRBJ1-2, with TRBD1 matching over 7 bases. Germline V gene sequence: CDR1 LNHDA, CDR2 SQIVND (reference sequence). This CDR3 has 16 amino acids. The V segment lost 3 bases and the J segment 3 bases; nucleotides outside the gene matches: 10. The CDR3 here is CASSIVDHRGDYGYTF. In nucleotides, the CDR3 is TGTGCCAGTAGTATCGTGGACCACAGGGGCGACTATGGCTACACCTTC.

This chain links TRBV4-1 with TRBJ1-5; TRBD1 aligns across 7 bases. Germline V gene sequence: CDR1 MGHRA, CDR2 YSYEKL. The CDR3 is 16 amino acids. With 3 bases clipped from V and 4 bases from J, the junction kept 9 bases outside the gene matches. CDR3 in DNA: TGCGCCAGCAGCCAGGTTACAGGGGTGAGGAATCAGCCCCAGCATTTT. This encodes CASSQVTGVRNQPQHF.

This rearrangement joins TRBV11-3 to TRBJ2-5, with a weak D call TRBD1 (6 bases). The CDR3 consists of 13 residues. In germline, CDR1 is SGHNT, CDR2 YENEEA. V lost 4 bases to trimming and J lost 6 bases, with 12 bases between them. CDR3 DNA: TGTGCCAGCAGCTCCCCCCAGGGGAAGACCCAGTACTTC. This gives the protein CASSSPQGKTQYF.

The rearrangement links TRBV5-1 to TRBJ1-6; a weak D match, TRBD1 (6 bases). Trimming pared 1 base from V and 6 bases from J, leaving 11 bases between. This CDR3 contains 15 residues. The germline V gene encodes CDR1 SGHRS and CDR2 YFSETQ. CDR3 coding DNA: TGCGCCAGCAGCTTGAGGACAGCAAGTAATTCACCCCTCCACTTT. Amino acid sequence: CASSLRTASNSPLHF.